This TCR beta chain was observed in a study of blood T cell repertoires in COVID-19. Study overall: Specimens from acute and convalescent COVID-19 originated in the United States, Italy and Spain. T cells, B-cell-depleted T cells, or PBMCs supplied cDNA or gDNA.

Measured with immunoSEQ multiplex PCR; TCRdb has only the in-frame clones, and not every one. The sample has about 160,000 clones, 75% to 90% seen once. CDR1 MDHEN and CDR2 SYDVKM come from the germline V gene. V gave up 4 bases and J gave up 2 bases, with 12 bases separating them. This CDR3 comprises 15 residues. The sequence was obtained from a human donor with acute or convalescent COVID-19. The donor label of this sample is uncertain. Sequenced sample: peripheral blood. The V and J genes are TRBV28 and TRBJ1-3; D might be TRBD1 (6 bases). CDR3 loop: CASSSTGPPGNTIYF. CDR3 DNA sequence: TGTGCCAGCAGTTCTACAGGGCCCCCTGGAAACACCATATATTTT.